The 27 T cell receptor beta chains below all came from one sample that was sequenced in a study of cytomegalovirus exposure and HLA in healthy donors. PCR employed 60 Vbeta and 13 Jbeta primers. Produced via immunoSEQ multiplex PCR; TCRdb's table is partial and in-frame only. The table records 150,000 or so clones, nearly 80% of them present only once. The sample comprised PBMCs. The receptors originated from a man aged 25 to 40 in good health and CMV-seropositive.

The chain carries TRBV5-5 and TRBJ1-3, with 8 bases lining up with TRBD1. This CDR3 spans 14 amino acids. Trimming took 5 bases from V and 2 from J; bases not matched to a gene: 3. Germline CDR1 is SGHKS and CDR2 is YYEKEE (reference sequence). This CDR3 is CASSLTGAGNTIYF. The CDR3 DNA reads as TGTGCCAGCAGTCTGACAGGGGCTGGAAACACCATATATTTT.

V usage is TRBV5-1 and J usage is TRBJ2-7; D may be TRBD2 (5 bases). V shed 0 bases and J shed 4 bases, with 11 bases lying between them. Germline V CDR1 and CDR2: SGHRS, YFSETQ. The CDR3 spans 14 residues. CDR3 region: CASSLAGNDYEQYF. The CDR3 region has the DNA TGCGCCAGCAGCTTGGCCGGGAATGATTACGAGCAGTACTTC. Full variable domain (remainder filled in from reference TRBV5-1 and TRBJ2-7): KAGVTQTPRYLIKTRGQQVTLSCSPISGHRSVSWYQQTPGQGLQFLFEYFSETQRNKGNFPGRFSGRQFSNSRSEMNVSTLELGDSALYLCASSLAGNDYEQYFGPGTRLTVT.

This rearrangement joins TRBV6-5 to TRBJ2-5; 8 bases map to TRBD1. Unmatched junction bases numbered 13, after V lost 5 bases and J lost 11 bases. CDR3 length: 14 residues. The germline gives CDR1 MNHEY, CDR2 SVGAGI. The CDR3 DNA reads TGTGCCAGCAGTCCCGGGACAGGAGATGAGGAGCAGTACTTC. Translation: CASSPGTGDEEQYF.

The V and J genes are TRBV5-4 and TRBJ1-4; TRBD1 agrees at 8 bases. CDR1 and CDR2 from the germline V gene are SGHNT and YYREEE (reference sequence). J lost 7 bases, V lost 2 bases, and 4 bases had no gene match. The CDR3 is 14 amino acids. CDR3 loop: CASSFRTGLEKLFF. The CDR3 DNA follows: TGTGCCAGCAGCTTCCGGACAGGGCTTGAAAAACTGTTTTTT.

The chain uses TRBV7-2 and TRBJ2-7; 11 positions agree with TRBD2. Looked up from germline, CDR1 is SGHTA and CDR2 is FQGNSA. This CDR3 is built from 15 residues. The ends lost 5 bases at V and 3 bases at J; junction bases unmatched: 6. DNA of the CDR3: TGTGCCAGCAGCATGACTAGCGGGAAAGTCTACGAGCAGTACTTC. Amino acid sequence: CASSMTSGKVYEQYF.

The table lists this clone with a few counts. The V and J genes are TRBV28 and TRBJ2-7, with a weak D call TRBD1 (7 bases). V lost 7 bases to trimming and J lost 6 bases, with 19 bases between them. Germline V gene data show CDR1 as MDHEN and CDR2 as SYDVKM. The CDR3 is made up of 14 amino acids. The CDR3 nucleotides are TGTGCCAGCATCCGCAGGGGGGAGAAGGGCGAGCAGTACTTC. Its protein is CASIRRGEKGEQYF. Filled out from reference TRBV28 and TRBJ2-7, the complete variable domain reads DVKVTQSSRYLVKRTGEKVFLECVQDMDHENMFWYRQDPGLGLRLIYFSYDVKMKEKGDIPEGYSVSREKKERFSLILESASTNQTSMYLCASIRRGEKGEQYFGPGTRLTVT.

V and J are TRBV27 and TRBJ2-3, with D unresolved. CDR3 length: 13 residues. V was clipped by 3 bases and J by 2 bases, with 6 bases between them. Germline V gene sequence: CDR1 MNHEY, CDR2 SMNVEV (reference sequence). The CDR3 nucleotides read TGTGCCAGCAGTTTGGGCAACACAGATACGCAGTATTTT. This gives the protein CASSLGNTDTQYF.

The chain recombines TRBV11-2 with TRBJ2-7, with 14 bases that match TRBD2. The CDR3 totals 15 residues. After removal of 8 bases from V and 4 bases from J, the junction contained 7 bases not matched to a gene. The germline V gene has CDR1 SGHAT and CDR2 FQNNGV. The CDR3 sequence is CASSFGTSGSYEQYF. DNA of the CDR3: TGTGCCAGCTCCTTCGGGACTAGCGGGAGTTACGAGCAGTACTTC.

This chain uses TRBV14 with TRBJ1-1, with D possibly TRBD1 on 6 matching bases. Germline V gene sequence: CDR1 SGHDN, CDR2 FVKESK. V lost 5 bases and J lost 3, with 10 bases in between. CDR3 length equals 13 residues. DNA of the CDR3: TGTGCCAGCAGCTCGGGACAATACACTGAAGCTTTCTTT. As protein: CASSSGQYTEAFF. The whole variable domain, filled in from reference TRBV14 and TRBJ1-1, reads EAGVTQFPSHSVIEKGQTVTLRCDPISGHDNLYWYRRVMGKEIKFLLHFVKESKQDESGMPNNRFLAERTGGTYSTLKVQPAELEDSGVYFCASSSGQYTEAFFGQGTRLTVV.

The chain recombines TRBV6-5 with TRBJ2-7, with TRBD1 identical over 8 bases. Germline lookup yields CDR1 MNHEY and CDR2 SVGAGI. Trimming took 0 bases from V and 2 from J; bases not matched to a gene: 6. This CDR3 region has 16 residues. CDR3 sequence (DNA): TGTGCCAGCAGTTACTCTTCGGGACAGGCCACCTACGAGCAGTACTTC. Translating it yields CASSYSSGQATYEQYF.

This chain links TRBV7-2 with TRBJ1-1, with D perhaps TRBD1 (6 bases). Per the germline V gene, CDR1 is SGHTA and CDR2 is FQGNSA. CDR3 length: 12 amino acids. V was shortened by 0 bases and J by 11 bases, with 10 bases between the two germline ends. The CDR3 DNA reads TGTGCCAGCAGCTTAGCTACAGGGAATGCTTTCTTT. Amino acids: CASSLATGNAFF.

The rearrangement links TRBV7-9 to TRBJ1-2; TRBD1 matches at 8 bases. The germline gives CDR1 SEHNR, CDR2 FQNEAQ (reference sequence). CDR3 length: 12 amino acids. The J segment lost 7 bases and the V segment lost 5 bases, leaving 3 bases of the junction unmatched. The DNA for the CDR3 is TGTGCCAGCAGCATTGACAGGGGTGGCTACACCTTC. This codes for CASSIDRGGYTF.

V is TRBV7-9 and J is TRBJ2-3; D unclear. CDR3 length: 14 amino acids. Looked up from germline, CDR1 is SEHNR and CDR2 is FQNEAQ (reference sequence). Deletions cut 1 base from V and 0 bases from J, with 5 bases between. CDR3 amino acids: CASSLGRSTDTQYF. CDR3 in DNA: TGTGCCAGCAGCTTAGGTCGGAGCACAGATACGCAGTATTTT.

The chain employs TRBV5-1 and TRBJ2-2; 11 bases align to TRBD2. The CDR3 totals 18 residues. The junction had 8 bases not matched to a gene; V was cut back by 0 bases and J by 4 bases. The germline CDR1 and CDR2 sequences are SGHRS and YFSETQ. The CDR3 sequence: CASSLVASGRSGTGELFF. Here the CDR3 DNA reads TGCGCCAGCAGCTTGGTCGCTAGCGGGAGGTCGGGCACCGGGGAGCTGTTTTTT. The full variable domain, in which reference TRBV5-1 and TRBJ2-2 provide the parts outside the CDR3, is KAGVTQTPRYLIKTRGQQVTLSCSPISGHRSVSWYQQTPGQGLQFLFEYFSETQRNKGNFPGRFSGRQFSNSRSEMNVSTLELGDSALYLCASSLVASGRSGTGELFFGEGSRLTVL.

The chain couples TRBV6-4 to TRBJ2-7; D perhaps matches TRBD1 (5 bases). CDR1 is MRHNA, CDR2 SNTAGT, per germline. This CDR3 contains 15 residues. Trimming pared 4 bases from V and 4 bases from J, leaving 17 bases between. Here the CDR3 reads CASSGGHPSCYEQYF. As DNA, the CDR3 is TGTGCCAGCAGTGGCGGACACCCCTCGTGTTACGAGCAGTACTTC.

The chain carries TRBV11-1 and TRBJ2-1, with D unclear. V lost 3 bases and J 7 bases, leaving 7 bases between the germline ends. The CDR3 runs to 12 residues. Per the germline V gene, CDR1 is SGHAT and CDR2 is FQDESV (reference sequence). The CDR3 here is CASSFSVNEQFF. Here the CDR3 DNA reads TGTGCCAGCAGCTTCAGTGTTAATGAGCAGTTCTTC.

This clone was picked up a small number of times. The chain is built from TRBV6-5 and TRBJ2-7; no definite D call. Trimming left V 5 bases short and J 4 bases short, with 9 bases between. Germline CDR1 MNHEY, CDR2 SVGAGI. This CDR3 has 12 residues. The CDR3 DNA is TGTGCCAGCAGTGGCACAGATTACGAGCAGTACTTC. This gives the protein CASSGTDYEQYF.

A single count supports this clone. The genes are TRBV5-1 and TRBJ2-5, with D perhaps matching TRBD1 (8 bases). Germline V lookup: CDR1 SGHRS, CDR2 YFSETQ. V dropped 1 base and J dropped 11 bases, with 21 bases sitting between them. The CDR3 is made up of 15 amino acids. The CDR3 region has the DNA TGCGCCAGCAGCTTGAAATTGACAGGGGCGGGGGAGCAGTACTTC. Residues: CASSLKLTGAGEQYF.

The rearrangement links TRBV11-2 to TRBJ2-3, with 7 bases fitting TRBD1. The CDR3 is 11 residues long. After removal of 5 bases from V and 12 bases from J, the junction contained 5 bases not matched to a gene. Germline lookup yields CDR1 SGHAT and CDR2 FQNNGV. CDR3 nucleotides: TGTGCCAGCAGCCAGGGGGACAGACAGTATTTT. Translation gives CASSQGDRQYF.

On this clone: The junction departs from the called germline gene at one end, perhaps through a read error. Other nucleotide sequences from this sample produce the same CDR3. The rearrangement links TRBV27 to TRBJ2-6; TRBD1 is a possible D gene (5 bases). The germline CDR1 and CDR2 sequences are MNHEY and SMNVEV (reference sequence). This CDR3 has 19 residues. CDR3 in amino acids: CASSLAGQGQGPGANVLTF. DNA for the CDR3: TGTGCCAGCAGTTTAGCTGGCCAGGGCCAAGGACCTGGGGCTAACGTCCTGACTTTC.

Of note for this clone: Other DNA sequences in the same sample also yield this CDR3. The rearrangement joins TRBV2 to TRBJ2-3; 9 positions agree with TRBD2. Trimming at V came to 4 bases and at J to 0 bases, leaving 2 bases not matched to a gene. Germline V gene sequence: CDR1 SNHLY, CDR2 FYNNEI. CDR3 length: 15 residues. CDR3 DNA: TGTGCCAGCAGTGCTAGCGGGGTTAGCACAGATACGCAGTATTTT. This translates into CASSASGVSTDTQYF.

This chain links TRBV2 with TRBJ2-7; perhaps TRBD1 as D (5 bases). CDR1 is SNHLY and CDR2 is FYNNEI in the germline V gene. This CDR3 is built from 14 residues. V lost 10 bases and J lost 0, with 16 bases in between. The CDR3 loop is CATTAQGNSYEQYF. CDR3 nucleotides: TGTGCCACCACCGCCCAGGGAAACTCCTACGAGCAGTACTTC. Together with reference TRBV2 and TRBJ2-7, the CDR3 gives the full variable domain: EPEVTQTPSHQVTQMGQEVILRCVPISNHLYFYWYRQILGQKVEFLVSFYNNEISEKSEIFDDQFSVERPDGSNFTLKIRSTKLEDSAMYFCATTAQGNSYEQYFGPGTRLTVT.

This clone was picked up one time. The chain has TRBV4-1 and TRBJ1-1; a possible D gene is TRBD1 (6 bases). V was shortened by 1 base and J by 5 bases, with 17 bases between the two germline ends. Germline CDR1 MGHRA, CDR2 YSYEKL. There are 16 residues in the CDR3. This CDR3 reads CASSQVSNRVRTEAFF. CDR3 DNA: TGCGCCAGCAGCCAAGTTTCAAACAGGGTGAGGACTGAAGCTTTCTTT.

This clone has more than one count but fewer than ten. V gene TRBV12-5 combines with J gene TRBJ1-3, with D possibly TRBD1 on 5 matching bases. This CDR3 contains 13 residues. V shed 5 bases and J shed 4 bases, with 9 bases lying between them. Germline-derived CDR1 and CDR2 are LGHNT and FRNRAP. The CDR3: CASGPGAGNTIYF. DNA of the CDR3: TGTGCTAGTGGTCCTGGGGCCGGAAACACCATATATTTT.

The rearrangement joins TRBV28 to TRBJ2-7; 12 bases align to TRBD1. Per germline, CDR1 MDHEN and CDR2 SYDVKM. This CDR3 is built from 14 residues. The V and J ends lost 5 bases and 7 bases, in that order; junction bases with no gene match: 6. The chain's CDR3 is CASSGTGGLGEQYF. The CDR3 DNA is TGTGCCAGCAGTGGGACAGGGGGCCTTGGGGAGCAGTACTTC.

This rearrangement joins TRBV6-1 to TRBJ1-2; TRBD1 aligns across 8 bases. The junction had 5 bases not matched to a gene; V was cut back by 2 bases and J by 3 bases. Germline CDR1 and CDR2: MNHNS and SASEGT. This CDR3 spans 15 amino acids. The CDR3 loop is CASSERQGLDYGYTF. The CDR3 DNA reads TGTGCCAGCAGTGAAAGACAGGGGCTGGACTATGGCTACACCTTC.

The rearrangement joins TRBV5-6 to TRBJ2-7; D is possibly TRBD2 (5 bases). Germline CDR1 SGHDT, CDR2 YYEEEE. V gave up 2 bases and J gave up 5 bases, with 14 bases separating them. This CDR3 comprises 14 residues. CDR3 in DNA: TGTGCCAGCAGCTTAGGGTCCACCGGGAACGAGCAGTACTTC. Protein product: CASSLGSTGNEQYF.